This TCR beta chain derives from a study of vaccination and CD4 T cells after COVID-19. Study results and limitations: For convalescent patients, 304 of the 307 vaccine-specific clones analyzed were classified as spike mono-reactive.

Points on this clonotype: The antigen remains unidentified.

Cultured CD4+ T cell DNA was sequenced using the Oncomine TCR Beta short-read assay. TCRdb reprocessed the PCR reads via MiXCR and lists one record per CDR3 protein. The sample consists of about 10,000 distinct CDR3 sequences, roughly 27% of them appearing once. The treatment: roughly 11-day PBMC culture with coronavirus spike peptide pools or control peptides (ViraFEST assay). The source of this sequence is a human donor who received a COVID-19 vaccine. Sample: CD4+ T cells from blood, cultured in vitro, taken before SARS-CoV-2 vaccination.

Here the CDR3 reads CASSEGAESSYNEQFF. CDR3 nucleotide sequence: TGTGCCAGCAGTGAAGGGGCGGAGAGCTCCTACAATGAGCAGTTCTTC. The chain combines TRBV25-1 with TRBJ2-1; a possible D gene is TRBD1 (5 bases). Trimming shortened V by 2 bases and J by 0 bases, and 11 bases separated the two germline ends. The CDR3 runs to 16 residues. Germline V gene sequence: CDR1 MGHDK, CDR2 SYGVNS.